This entry lists 8 T cell receptor beta chains sequenced from one sample in a study of OX40 agonist ivuxolimab in advanced cancers. Here immunoSEQ multiplex PCR was the method, and the copy in TCRdb shows in-frame clones only, minus some. The sample holds 40,000 or so clones; around 80% are singletons and the top ten take 4.5% to 5.5%. The source was CD4+ or CD8+ T cells sorted from blood, collected in a trial of the OX40 agonist ivuxolimab. These receptors were obtained from an adult with an advanced solid tumor such as melanoma, head and neck, liver or kidney cancer.

In DNA form, the CDR3 reads TGTGCCAGCAGCTTGGGGCGGGGCGGAGCTAACTATGGCTACACCTTC. Translation: CASSLGRGGANYGYTF. The V and J genes are TRBV5-5 and TRBJ1-2, with a possible D match to TRBD1 (5 bases). V dropped 0 bases and J dropped 0 bases, with 12 bases sitting between them. Germline lookup yields CDR1 SGHKS and CDR2 YYEKEE (reference sequence). The CDR3 consists of 16 residues. The entire variable domain, with the rest obtained from reference TRBV5-5 and TRBJ1-2, is as follows: DAGVTQSPTHLIKTRGQQVTLRCSPISGHKSVSWYQQVLGQGPQFIFQYYEKEERGRGNFPDRFSARQFPNYSSELNVNALLLGDSALYLCASSLGRGGANYGYTFGSGTRLTVV.

V usage is TRBV30 and J usage is TRBJ1-5; D gene unclear. The V end lost 1 base, the J end lost 1 base, and 5 bases lay between the germline ends. Germline CDR1 is GTSNPN and CDR2 is SVGIG (reference sequence). This CDR3 has 13 residues. The CDR3 nucleotides are TGTGCCTGGAGTGCCAGGAGCAATCAGCCCCAGCATTTT. This translates into CAWSARSNQPQHF. Filled out from reference TRBV30 and TRBJ1-5, the complete variable domain reads SQTIHQWPATLVQPVGSPLSLECTVEGTSNPNLYWYRQAAGRGLQLLFYSVGIGQISSEVPQNLSASRPQDRQFILSSKKLLLSDSGFYLCAWSARSNQPQHFGDGTRLSIL.

This clone was seen more than once but under ten times. The chain carries TRBV10-1 and TRBJ2-7; D not resolved. The germline CDR1 and CDR2 sequences are WNHNN and SYGVQD (reference sequence). Trimming took off 10 bases at V and 1 base at J, with 17 bases between the two ends. The CDR3 is 14 amino acids. The CDR3 nucleotides read TGCGCCAACCTCGTGACTCATCTTTCCTACGAGCAGTACTTC. It is translated as CANLVTHLSYEQYF.

The chain recombines TRBV5-1 with TRBJ2-2; no definite D call. Per germline, CDR1 SGHRS and CDR2 YFSETQ. V was pared by 0 bases and J by 8 bases, with 8 bases between. This CDR3 is 13 amino acids long. CDR3 sequence (DNA): TGCGCCAGCAGCTTGGGGGCAGAAGGGGAGCTGTTTTTT. It translates to CASSLGAEGELFF.

Concerning this clone: Relative to the germline gene, one junction end is altered; a read error may explain this. V usage is TRBV11-1 and J usage is TRBJ1-2; TRBD1 agrees at 8 bases. The CDR3 spans 15 residues. CDR1 is SGHAT and CDR2 is FQDESV in the germline V gene (reference sequence). The CDR3 region is CASSVTRDRPANYHF. The CDR3 DNA is TGTGCCAGCAGCGTAACCCGGGACAGGCCCGCAAATTATCACTTC.

This chain uses TRBV11-3 with TRBJ1-1, with TRBD1 matching 7 bases. The CDR3 has 15 residues. CDR1 and CDR2 (germline): SGHNT, YENEEA. The ends lost 5 bases at V and 1 base at J; junction bases unmatched: 7. The CDR3 DNA reads as TGTGCCAGCAGCCGAAGAACAGGGGAGAACACTGAAGCTTTCTTT. Translation: CASSRRTGENTEAFF.

The chain couples TRBV28 to TRBJ2-4; no definite D call. The V end was cut by 6 bases, the J end by 0 bases, with 6 bases between. The CDR3 is 13 amino acids. Germline V CDR1 and CDR2: MDHEN, SYDVKM. CDR3 loop: CASRDLAKNIQYF. CDR3 bases: TGTGCCAGCAGGGATCTAGCCAAAAACATTCAGTACTTC.

V usage is TRBV6-1 and J usage is TRBJ1-2, with D possibly matching TRBD1 (6 bases). V was cut by 7 bases and J by 8 bases, with 17 bases left in between. The CDR3 consists of 13 residues. Germline CDR1 reads MNHNS; CDR2 reads SASEGT. DNA of the CDR3: TGTGCCAGCAAATTACAGGGCCGGCGCGGCTACACCTTC. Its translation: CASKLQGRRGYTF.